This TCR beta chain was identified in a study of metastatic and nonmetastatic thyroid tumors. Overall study: The comparison covered peripheral blood and tumor or nodule tissue in malignant and benign thyroid patients.

By frequency in the sample, this clone is medium-sized. Its antigen is as yet unknown. Study processing details: To classify distant metastasis in papillary thyroid cancer, a model was built from CDR3 differences across clinicopathological groups. TCRdb reanalyzed the PCR reads with MiXCR. These V and J calls derive from TCRdb rather than the authors' analysis. There are about 5,600 clones in the sample; 30% to 35% occur only once, and roughly 20% lies in the top ten. This CDR3 comprises 15 residues. Germline CDR1 and CDR2: MNHEY and SMNVEV (reference sequence). V was trimmed by 7 bases and J by 7 bases, leaving 23 bases between them. Patients had received no treatment of any kind before thyroid surgery. General study results and limits: According to reports, the diversity of TCR beta was significantly higher in malignant thyroid tumors than in benign nodules, and this held in both blood and tumor samples.

The chain couples TRBV27 to TRBJ2-7; D may be TRBD1 or TRBD2 (5 bases each). The sample consisted of adjacent normal tissue. The sequence was obtained from a female donor with papillary thyroid cancer or a benign thyroid nodule (not recorded which). Some clones in this sample may be carry-over from other donors' samples. Here the CDR3 DNA reads TGTGCCAGCACCGGCCTCGGGGCACGGCCGGGGGAGCAGTACTTC. Protein sequence: CASTGLGARPGEQYF.